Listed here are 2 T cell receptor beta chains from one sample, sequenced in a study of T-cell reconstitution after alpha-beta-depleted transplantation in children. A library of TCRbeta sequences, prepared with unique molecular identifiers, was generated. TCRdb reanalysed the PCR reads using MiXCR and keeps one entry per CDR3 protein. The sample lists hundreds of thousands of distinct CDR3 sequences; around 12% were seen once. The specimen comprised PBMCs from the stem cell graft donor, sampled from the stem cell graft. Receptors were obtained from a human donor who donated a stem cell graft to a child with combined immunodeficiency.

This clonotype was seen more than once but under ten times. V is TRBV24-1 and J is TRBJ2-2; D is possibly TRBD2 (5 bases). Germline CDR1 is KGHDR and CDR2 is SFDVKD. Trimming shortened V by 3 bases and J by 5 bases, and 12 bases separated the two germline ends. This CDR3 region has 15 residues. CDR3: CATSDASIRTGELFF. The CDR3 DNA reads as TGTGCCACCAGTGATGCTAGCATCCGTACCGGGGAGCTGTTTTTT.

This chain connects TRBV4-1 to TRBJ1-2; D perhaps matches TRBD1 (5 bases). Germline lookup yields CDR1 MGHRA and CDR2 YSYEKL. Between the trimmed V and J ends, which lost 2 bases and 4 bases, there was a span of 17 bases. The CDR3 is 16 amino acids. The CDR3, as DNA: TGCGCCAGCAGCCAACCCTTCGGGACCACCTTCTATGGCTACACCTTC. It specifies CASSQPFGTTFYGYTF.